The subject of this entry is one T cell receptor beta chain. Its antigen is undetermined. The PCR ran on 60 Vbeta and 13 Jbeta primers. Data came from immunoSEQ multiplex PCR; TCRdb stores just in-frame clones and leaves some out. The repertoire holds about 130,000 clones, with around 8.5% as singletons. This sample is part of a study of cytomegalovirus exposure and HLA in healthy donors. Findings and caveats of the study: Analysis was carried out at a later point, and it linked a missense DCLRE1C variant to TCR beta V- and J-gene trimming. Despite most TCR sequences being rare, some public TCRs occurred in many donors. In an earlier analysis, most TCR beta V segments were productive about 87% or about 30% of the time.

Trimming took 0 bases from V and 7 from J, leaving 12 bases between them. CDR1 is LGHNT and CDR2 is FRNRAP in the germline V gene. CDR3 size: 15 residues. Sequencing was performed on PBMCs. The chain employs TRBV12-5 and TRBJ1-4; D gene unclear. This receptor was taken from a man aged 40-55 years in good health and CMV-seronegative. The CDR3: CASGLVLAGGEKLFF. The CDR3, as DNA: TGTGCTAGTGGTTTGGTACTGGCGGGCGGTGAAAAACTGTTTTTT.